This T cell receptor beta chain was profiled in a study of blood T cells in healthy people across ages. The germline V gene has CDR1 LGHNA and CDR2 YNFKEQ. This CDR3 contains 15 residues. Deletions cut 0 bases from V and 6 bases from J, with 13 bases between. This clonotype was observed a handful of times. Alongside a J-beta primer mix, a sample-barcoded 5' primer served in a second PCR lasting roughly 7 to 11 cycles. TCRdb analysed the 5' RACE reads with MiXCR anew, one entry per CDR3 protein. The repertoire holds roughly 900,000 distinct CDR3 sequences, with 29% as singletons. V is TRBV4-2 and J is TRBJ2-3; D gene uncertain. The sequenced sample consisted of blood. The clonotype was recovered from a woman of 80 years or more in good health. CDR3 sequence (DNA): TGTGCCAGCAGCCAAGATTGGGCCCCCCGGGATACGCAGTATTTT. Its translation is CASSQDWAPRDTQYF.